This TCR beta chain is from a study of shared clonotypes between healthy human individuals (dated by TCRdb to 2018 to 2020). General notes on the study: Three men and a couple of women, aged 18 to 49 years, made up the cohort. To estimate repertoire size and how much clonotype sharing occurs between individuals, the study deeply sequenced the blood TCR repertoires of five or six healthy adults. Libraries were prepared and TCR repertoires were sequenced by different laboratories using diverse techniques, in order to increase sequencing depth and limit assay-specific biases. Leukapheresis yielded between about 0.9 and 9 billion PBMCs per donor.

This clone was observed a single time. Its antigen has not been determined. No much larger clonotype is one base removed from it; base qualities were not supplied. Using the deep immunoSEQ assay, multiplex PCR amplified TCR CDR3 regions from genomic DNA. Genomic DNA extracted from each cell subset was distributed evenly over all wells of several immunoSEQ 96-well plates, and each plate served as one replicate. For unsorted PBMC, each replicate PCR was loaded with approximately 320 ng genomic DNA, equivalent to around 30,000 T cell genomes. Ten immunoSEQ deep assay plates were used to sequence the unsorted PBMC genomic DNA. The purified libraries were quantified using a Qubit 3.0 fluorometer, sized with a Bioanalyzer 2100, and then quantified again using the KAPA Library Quantification kit. Every immunoSEQ 96-well plate was sequenced on a dedicated single-read 150-cycle Illumina NextSeq 550 flow cell. As for how the authors treated the data: Because only junctional sequences without quality scores were contained in the immunoSEQ output, filtering matching that applied to full-length reads could not be performed. Sequences were annotated with PyIR, a Python wrapper for IgBLAST v1.9, and V/J genes and CDR3 were assigned using IMGT germline references. Any read was removed if the V/J assignment was weak (E-value above 1e-6), the CDR3 was missing, or the read contained stop codons, out-of-frame junctions, or ambiguous translated residues. A V3J clonotype was defined by an identical inferred V gene, J gene, and CDR3 amino acid sequence. Percentage overlap between repertoires was computed as shared unique clonotypes divided by the size of the smaller repertoire. Richness of each repertoire was evaluated using RTK rarefaction, the Chao1 estimator, and Recon v2.1 estimates of unobserved clonotypes. Not all clones reach the TCRdb copy of this immuneACCESS table, which keeps in-frame sequences only. Checked studies attribute under half of the gap to unresolved V genes and leave the rest unexplained. The V and J calls and clone size come from that table; D and trimming were worked out from the DNA. The sample table records about 490,000 clones; around 80% of these occur just once. 10% to 15% of the sample goes to the ten largest clones.

CDR1 and CDR2 are drawn from the germline V gene: SGDLS, YYNGEE. V is reduced by 1 base and J by 3 bases, leaving a spacing of 14 bases between them. From cysteine to phenylalanine, the CDR3 is 15 amino acids long. The kept DNA is CDR3 alone, 45 bases in frame from the first base. Study-level results and caveats: The small number of donors limited the genetic and exposure-history diversity represented. Sampling was restricted to blood, and TCR repertoires in tissue are likely to differ from TCR repertoires in blood. Based on pairwise subsampling, the degree of clonotype sharing among donors was expected to be affected by sequencing depth.

Donors were healthy HIV-negative adults with no recently reported acute infections or vaccinations. Every donor was a Caucasian adult living in Nashville, Tennessee, USA. In the unsorted samples, 70 million to 95 million PBMCs were counted, and genomic DNA was extracted using the QIAamp DNA Blood Mini kit. Blood was collected by leukapheresis, and PBMCs were isolated by Ficoll-Histopaque density gradient centrifugation and then cryopreserved in liquid nitrogen vapor phase. This clonotype was obtained from a middle-aged woman in good health. Some clones in this sample may be carry-over from other donors' samples. Recombination joined TRBV9 with TRBJ2-7, with the D gene not clear enough to name. The material sequenced was PBMCs. The DNA sequence is as follows: TGTGCCAGCAGCGTATCCCCTGGGGTGAACTACGAGCAGTACTTC. Translation gives CASSVSPGVNYEQYF.